Detailed here is one T cell receptor (beta chain). The antigen remains undetermined. Samples of blood were obtained at baseline, on cycle 4 day 1, and on cycle 7 day 1. These data come from a study of OX40 agonist ivuxolimab in advanced cancers. On the study more broadly: It was permissible to have had prior anti-PD-1, anti-PD-L1 or anti-CTLA-4 therapy, and approximately 38% had some.

The table came from immunoSEQ multiplex PCR; TCRdb's copy has only in-frame clones and leaves some out. Among approximately 54,000 clones listed, approximately 89% were seen once. Study observations and caveats: Circulating CD4+ and CD8+ T cells showed clonal expansion by week 6 at 0.1 to 3.0 mg/kg. Some patients without response likewise showed low normalized clonal expansion.

Sequencing was performed on CD4+ or CD8+ T cells sorted from blood, taken in a trial of the OX40 agonist ivuxolimab. The TCR sequence derives from an adult with an advanced solid tumor such as melanoma, head and neck, liver or kidney cancer.

In DNA, the CDR3 is TGTGCCAGCAGCTTGGGGTCGAACGGACTGCACAATGAGCAGTTCTTC. Translation gives CASSLGSNGLHNEQFF. The chain carries TRBV5-6 and TRBJ2-1, with TRBD2 as a possible D gene (5 bases). Germline CDR1 reads SGHDT; CDR2 reads YYEEEE. V lost 0 bases, J lost 5 bases, and 15 bases lay in between. CDR3 size: 16 residues.